This TCR beta chain was recovered during a study of spatial heterogeneity in lung cancer. Each TCR cDNA molecule bore a unique molecular identifier. A single record per CDR3 protein comes from TCRdb applying MiXCR to the 5' RACE reads. The data hold some 87,000 distinct CDR3 sequences, with around 9% observed a single time. Indicated time point: sample taken at primary tumor resection. Extraction of whole RNA from tumor, nontumor lung or frozen PBMC preceded unsorted sequencing. V was cut by 2 bases and J by 2 bases, with 10 bases left in between. This CDR3 spans 15 amino acids. The genes are TRBV12-3 or TRBV12-4 and TRBJ1-5; a weak D match, TRBD1 (6 bases). The sample consisted of PBMCs, taken at surgery. The receptor's source is a male donor with early-stage non-small cell lung cancer. CDR3 in amino acids: CASSLRGVRNQPQHF. CDR3 DNA: TGTGCCAGCAGTTTAAGGGGGGTCCGCAATCAGCCCCAGCATTTT.